The 14 T cell receptor beta chains reported below all come from one sample, sequenced in a study of cytomegalovirus exposure and HLA in healthy donors. In the PCR, 60 Vbeta and 13 Jbeta primers were used. Assay used: immunoSEQ multiplex PCR; TCRdb lists only in-frame clones, some missing. The sample yields about 190,000 clones, over 70% seen once. The sequencing sample was made of PBMCs. Source of these receptors: a woman between 18 and 30 years old in good health and CMV-seronegative.

This rearrangement joins TRBV10-3 to TRBJ1-5, with TRBD1 as a possible D gene (5 bases). The CDR3 spans 16 residues. Per the germline V gene, CDR1 is ENHRY and CDR2 is SYGVKD. V was clipped by 0 bases and J by 2 bases, with 11 bases between them. CDR3 protein: CAISESEGFGNQPQHF. The CDR3 nucleotides read TGTGCCATCAGTGAGTCGGAGGGGTTCGGCAATCAGCCCCAGCATTTT.

This chain connects TRBV29-1 to TRBJ2-1, with 8 bases matching TRBD2. The CDR3 extends over 14 amino acids. The V and J ends lost 5 bases and 8 bases, in that order; junction bases with no gene match: 11. CDR1 and CDR2 (germline): SQVTM, ANQGSEA. The CDR3 protein is CSVYSGVTLYEQFF. The CDR3 nucleotides are TGCAGCGTTTATAGCGGGGTCACTCTTTATGAGCAGTTCTTC.

The DNA for the CDR3 is TGTGCCAGTAGAGCGGCGGGAGGGGTCGAGCAGTACTTC. Protein: CASRAAGGVEQYF. The gene calls are TRBV19 and TRBJ2-7; 9 nucleotides line up with TRBD2. In germline, CDR1 is LNHDA, CDR2 SQIVND (reference sequence). The J segment lost 6 bases and the V segment lost 6 bases, leaving 6 bases of the junction unmatched. The CDR3 covers 13 residues. Full variable domain (remainder filled in from reference TRBV19 and TRBJ2-7): DGGITQSPKYLFRKEGQNVTLSCEQNLNHDAMYWYRQDPGQGLRLIYYSQIVNDFQKGDIAEGYSVSREKKESFPLTVTSAQKNPTAFYLCASRAAGGVEQYFGPGTRLTVT.

The chain has TRBV5-6 and TRBJ1-3, with D uncertain. The germline gives CDR1 SGHDT, CDR2 YYEEEE. There are 14 residues in the CDR3. The ends were cut back, 1 base at V and 0 bases at J, with 5 bases in the middle. For the CDR3, the DNA is TGTGCCAGCAGCTTGCCCCGCTCTGGAAACACCATATATTTT. It yields the protein CASSLPRSGNTIYF.

The chain carries TRBV5-1 and TRBJ2-5; no reliable D call. The CDR3 contains 11 residues. V lost 3 bases and J 5 bases, leaving 5 bases between the germline ends. Germline lookup yields CDR1 SGHRS and CDR2 YFSETQ. CDR3 DNA sequence: TGCGCCAGCAGCTGGGCGGAGACCCAGTACTTC. It specifies CASSWAETQYF.

This clone was counted a single time. This chain joins TRBV27 and TRBJ2-3, with D maybe TRBD2 (6 bases). Looked up from germline, CDR1 is MNHEY and CDR2 is SMNVEV (reference sequence). The ends were cut back, 4 bases at V and 6 bases at J, with 11 bases in the middle. The CDR3 loop spans 13 amino acids. CDR3 nucleotide sequence: TGTGCCAGCAGTTCCTTGGAGGGGGATACGCAGTATTTT. This codes for CASSSLEGDTQYF.

This clone has just one count. The sample contains more than one DNA sequence encoding this CDR3. V gene TRBV5-1 combines with J gene TRBJ1-2; D possibly corresponds to TRBD1 (6 bases). Germline-derived CDR1 and CDR2 are SGHRS and YFSETQ. There are 17 residues in the CDR3. V was cut by 0 bases and J by 4 bases, with 19 bases left in between. CDR3 sequence (DNA): TGCGCCAGCAGCTTGGTATCTGGGACACCTACTGGCTATGGCTACACCTTC. Residues: CASSLVSGTPTGYGYTF.

This rearrangement joins TRBV19 to TRBJ2-7; 7 bases fit TRBD1. This CDR3 comprises 13 residues. The J segment lost 3 bases and the V segment lost 8 bases, leaving 7 bases of the junction unmatched. Germline lookup yields CDR1 LNHDA and CDR2 SQIVND (reference sequence). CDR3: CASSRQGVYEQYF. In DNA, the CDR3 is TGTGCCAGTTCTAGACAGGGTGTCTACGAGCAGTACTTC.

Remarks on this clone: Other DNA variants within this sample encode the same CDR3. V gene TRBV29-1 combines with J gene TRBJ2-2, with TRBD2 identical over 9 bases. V shed 5 bases and J 4 bases; nucleotides not matched to a gene: 5. CDR3 size: 14 residues. Germline values: CDR1 SQVTM, CDR2 ANQGSEA. CDR3 coding DNA: TGCAGCGTTTTAGCGGGAGATAGCACCGGGGAGCTGTTTTTT. Its translation is CSVLAGDSTGELFF.

This chain links TRBV4-1 with TRBJ1-5; no firm D call. V lost 1 base to trimming and J lost 5 bases, with 12 bases between them. The germline gives CDR1 MGHRA, CDR2 YSYEKL. The CDR3 is 15 amino acids. For the CDR3, the DNA is TGCGCCAGCAGCCAAGGCCAAGAACTTTATCAGCCCCAGCATTTT. It encodes CASSQGQELYQPQHF.

This clone was found once. The rearrangement links TRBV2 to TRBJ2-7; D unresolved. The CDR3 runs to 11 residues. Trimming removed 5 bases from V and 7 bases from J, with 9 bases in between. Germline V gene sequence: CDR1 SNHLY, CDR2 FYNNEI. CDR3 amino acids: CASSLAEEQYF. The DNA of the CDR3 is TGTGCCAGCAGTCTGGCGGAAGAGCAGTACTTC.

This clone occurred a few times. The chain's CDR3 is CSVPTSGGTTDTQYF. DNA of the CDR3: TGCAGCGTGCCGACTAGCGGGGGTACGACAGATACGCAGTATTTT. The V call is TRBV29-1, the J call TRBJ2-3; 12 bases are a match to TRBD2. The V gene's germline CDR1 is SQVTM and CDR2 ANQGSEA. V gave up 6 bases and J gave up 3 bases; unmatched junction bases: 7. The CDR3 spans 15 residues.

The chain has TRBV6-1 and TRBJ2-5; D is undetermined. This CDR3 is built from 14 residues. CDR1 and CDR2 from the germline V gene are MNHNS and SASEGT. The V end lost 4 bases, the J end lost 4 bases, and 13 bases lay between the germline ends. The CDR3 DNA reads TGTGCCAGCAGTGGATGGAGACTCGCAGAGACCCAGTACTTC. Translated: CASSGWRLAETQYF.

The gene calls are TRBV5-1 and TRBJ1-1; 8 bases match TRBD1. The CDR3 totals 16 residues. CDR1 is SGHRS, CDR2 YFSETQ, per germline. Unmatched junction bases numbered 7, after V lost 3 bases and J lost 0 bases. CDR3 in amino acids: CASSSTGQGLNTEAFF. Here the CDR3 DNA reads TGCGCCAGCAGCTCAACCGGACAGGGTTTGAACACTGAAGCTTTCTTT.